The 9 T cell receptor beta chains listed next were all sequenced from one sample in a study of shared clonotypes between healthy human individuals. Method: immunoSEQ multiplex PCR; TCRdb's copy keeps in-frame clones and lacks some. The table shows about 600,000 clones, with around 76% occurring only once. The sample taken for sequencing was PBMCs. The receptors derive from a woman aged 35 to 49 in good health. Some clones in this sample may be carry-over from other donors' samples.

V gene TRBV11-1 combines with J gene TRBJ2-5; D is perhaps TRBD1 (5 bases). The CDR3 extends over 14 amino acids. V lost 1 base and J 5 bases, leaving 11 bases between the germline ends. Germline CDR1 reads SGHAT; CDR2 reads FQDESV (reference sequence). The CDR3 loop reads CASSLGGARETQYF. CDR3 DNA: TGTGCCAGCAGCTTAGGTGGGGCGCGGGAGACCCAGTACTTC.

The rearrangement uses TRBV13 and TRBJ2-7, with D tentatively TRBD1 or TRBD2 (6 bases each). CDR1 and CDR2 from the germline V gene are PRHDT and FYEKMQ (reference sequence). Trimming stripped 3 bases from V and 0 bases from J, with 21 bases between. This CDR3 comprises 18 residues. The CDR3 loop reads CASSFRPRVQGGSYEQYF. DNA of the CDR3: TGTGCCAGCAGCTTCCGGCCCCGTGTACAGGGAGGCTCCTACGAGCAGTACTTC.

This chain joins TRBV6-1 and TRBJ2-2; D gene uncertain. The CDR3 spans 14 residues. V was pared by 2 bases and J by 3 bases, with 7 bases between. The V gene's germline CDR1 is MNHNS and CDR2 SASEGT. CDR3 region: CASSEREDTGELFF. CDR3 bases: TGTGCCAGCAGTGAAAGGGAAGACACCGGGGAGCTGTTTTTT.

This clone was seen once. This chain connects TRBV2 to TRBJ1-4; D gene unclear. The CDR3 consists of 14 residues. The germline V gene has CDR1 SNHLY and CDR2 FYNNEI. The V and J ends lost 6 bases and 3 bases respectively, with 11 bases between them. CDR3 loop: CASRSLSPNEKLFF. In nucleotides, the CDR3 is TGTGCCAGCAGAAGCTTATCCCCTAATGAAAAACTGTTTTTT.

The rearrangement links TRBV2 to TRBJ2-7; no definite D call. This CDR3 contains 11 residues. Germline loops: CDR1 SNHLY, CDR2 FYNNEI. The V and J ends lost 7 bases and 2 bases respectively, with 6 bases between them. The CDR3 sequence is CASNRPYEQYF. In DNA form, the CDR3 reads TGTGCCAGCAACCGACCCTACGAGCAGTACTTC.

The chain carries TRBV7-3 and TRBJ2-2; 9 bases line up with TRBD2. The CDR3 is 17 residues long. Germline V gives CDR1 SGHTA, CDR2 FQGTGA. Losses at the gene ends were 1 base for V and 6 bases for J; bases not matched to a gene: 9. The CDR3 loop reads CASSLSLAGGLAGELFF. Here the CDR3 DNA reads TGTGCCAGCAGCTTAAGTCTCGCGGGAGGGCTGGCCGGGGAGCTGTTTTTT.

V and J are TRBV6-6 and TRBJ2-3; 7 nucleotides agree with TRBD2. The CDR3 covers 16 residues. The V and J ends lost 0 bases and 1 base, in that order; junction bases with no gene match: 4. Germline loops: CDR1 MNHNY, CDR2 SVGAGI (reference sequence). The CDR3 region is CASSYSSLAGTDTQYF. CDR3 DNA: TGTGCCAGCAGTTACTCTTCCCTAGCGGGCACAGATACGCAGTATTTT.

The rearrangement uses TRBV11-2 and TRBJ2-3; D might be TRBD2 (5 bases). The V end was cut by 0 bases, the J end by 2 bases, with 9 bases between. The CDR3 totals 15 residues. CDR1 and CDR2 (germline): SGHAT, FQNNGV. In DNA form, the CDR3 reads TGTGCCAGCAGCTTAGATGCGGGCTCCACAGATACGCAGTATTTT. It codes for CASSLDAGSTDTQYF. Full variable domain (rest looked up from reference TRBV11-2 and TRBJ2-3): EAGVAQSPRYKIIEKRQSVAFWCNPISGHATLYWYQQILGQGPKLLIQFQNNGVVDDSQLPKDRFSAERLKGVDSTLKIQPAKLEDSAVYLCASSLDAGSTDTQYFGPGTRLTVL.

About this clone: The identical CDR3 is also encoded by other nucleotide sequences in the sample. The chain couples TRBV7-9 to TRBJ2-3; D is ambiguous. The V end lost 5 bases, the J end lost 6 bases, and 6 bases lay between the germline ends. Germline V lookup: CDR1 SEHNR, CDR2 FQNEAQ (reference sequence). This CDR3 is 11 amino acids long. The DNA of the CDR3 is TGTGCCAGCAGCCCCCTGGATACGCAGTATTTT. Protein sequence: CASSPLDTQYF.